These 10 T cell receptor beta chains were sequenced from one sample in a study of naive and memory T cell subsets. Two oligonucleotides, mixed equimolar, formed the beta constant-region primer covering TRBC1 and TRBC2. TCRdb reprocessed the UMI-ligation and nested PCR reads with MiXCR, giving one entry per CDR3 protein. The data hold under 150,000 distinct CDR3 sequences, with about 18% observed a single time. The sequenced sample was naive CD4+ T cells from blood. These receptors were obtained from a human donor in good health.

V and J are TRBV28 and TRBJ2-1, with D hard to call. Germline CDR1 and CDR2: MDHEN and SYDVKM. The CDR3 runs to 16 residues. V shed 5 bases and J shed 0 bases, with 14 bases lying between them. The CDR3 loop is CASSPPAVPSYNEQFF. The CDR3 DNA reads TGTGCCAGCAGTCCCCCGGCCGTGCCCTCCTACAATGAGCAGTTCTTC.

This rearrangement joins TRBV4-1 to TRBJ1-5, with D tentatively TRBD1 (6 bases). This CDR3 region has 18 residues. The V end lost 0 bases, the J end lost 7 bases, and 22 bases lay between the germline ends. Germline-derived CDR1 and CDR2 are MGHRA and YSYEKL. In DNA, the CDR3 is TGCGCCAGCAGCCAAGATCAGAGAGAGGGGGTTGGGTGGCAGCCCCAGCATTTT. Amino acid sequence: CASSQDQREGVGWQPQHF.

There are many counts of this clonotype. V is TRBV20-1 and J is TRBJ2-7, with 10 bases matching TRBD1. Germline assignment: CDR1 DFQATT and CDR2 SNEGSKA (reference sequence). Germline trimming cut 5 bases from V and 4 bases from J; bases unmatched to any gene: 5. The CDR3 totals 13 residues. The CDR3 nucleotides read TGCAGTGCTGGTACGGGACAGGGGTACGAGCAGTACTTC. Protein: CSAGTGQGYEQYF.

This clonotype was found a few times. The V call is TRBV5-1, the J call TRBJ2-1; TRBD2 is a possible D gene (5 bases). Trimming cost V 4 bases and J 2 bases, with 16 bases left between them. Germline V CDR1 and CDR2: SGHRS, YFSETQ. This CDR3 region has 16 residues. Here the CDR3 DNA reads TGCGCCAGCAGCCAGGACTTCTCGTTTGCCTACAATGAGCAGTTCTTC. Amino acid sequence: CASSQDFSFAYNEQFF.

The chain's CDR3 is CASSMRGFNQPQHF. CDR3 in DNA: TGTGCCAGTAGTATGCGCGGATTCAATCAGCCCCAGCATTTT. The V call is TRBV19, the J call TRBJ1-5, with D uncertain. The CDR3 spans 14 residues. V gave up 3 bases and J gave up 3 bases, with 9 bases separating them. CDR1 and CDR2 (germline): LNHDA, SQIVND (reference sequence).

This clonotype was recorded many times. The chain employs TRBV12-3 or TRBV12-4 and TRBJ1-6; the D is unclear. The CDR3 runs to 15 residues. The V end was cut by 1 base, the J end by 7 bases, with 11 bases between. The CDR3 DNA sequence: TGTGCCAGCAGTTTAGTATCGGGGATCAATTCACCCCTCCACTTT. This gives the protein CASSLVSGINSPLHF.

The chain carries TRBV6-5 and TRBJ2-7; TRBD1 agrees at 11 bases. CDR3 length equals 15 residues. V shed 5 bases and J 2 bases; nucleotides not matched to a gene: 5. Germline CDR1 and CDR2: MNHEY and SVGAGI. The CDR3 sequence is CASSKPGQGAYEQYF. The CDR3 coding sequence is TGTGCCAGCAGTAAACCGGGACAGGGGGCCTACGAGCAGTACTTC.

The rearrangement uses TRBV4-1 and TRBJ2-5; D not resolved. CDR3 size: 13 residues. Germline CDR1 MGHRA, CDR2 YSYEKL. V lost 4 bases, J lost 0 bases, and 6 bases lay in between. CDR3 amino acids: CASSRAYQETQYF. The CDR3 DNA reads TGCGCCAGCAGCCGAGCGTACCAAGAGACCCAGTACTTC.

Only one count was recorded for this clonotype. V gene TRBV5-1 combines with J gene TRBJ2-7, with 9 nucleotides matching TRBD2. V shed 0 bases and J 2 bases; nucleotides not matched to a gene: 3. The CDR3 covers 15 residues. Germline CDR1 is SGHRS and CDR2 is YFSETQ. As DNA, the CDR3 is TGCGCCAGCAGCTTGGTTCTAGCGGGGACCTACGAGCAGTACTTC. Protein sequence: CASSLVLAGTYEQYF. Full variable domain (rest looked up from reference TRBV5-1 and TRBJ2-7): KAGVTQTPRYLIKTRGQQVTLSCSPISGHRSVSWYQQTPGQGLQFLFEYFSETQRNKGNFPGRFSGRQFSNSRSEMNVSTLELGDSALYLCASSLVLAGTYEQYFGPGTRLTVT.

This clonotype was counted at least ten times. CDR3 nucleotides: TGTGCCAGCAGTGTACAGGGACGCAATCAGCCCCAGCATTTT. Translation: CASSVQGRNQPQHF. The chain combines TRBV28 with TRBJ1-5; D perhaps matches TRBD1 (6 bases). Germline values: CDR1 MDHEN, CDR2 SYDVKM. The V gene lost 5 bases and the J gene lost 2 bases, with 10 bases spanning the gap. This CDR3 has 14 amino acids.